This record looks at one T cell receptor (beta chain) sequence and its context. The CDR3 contains 16 residues. V dropped 3 bases and J dropped 2; count of bases not matched to a gene: 6. Germline V gene data show CDR1 as SGHAT and CDR2 as FQNNGV. All patients carried locally advanced or metastatic urothelial carcinoma. The data stem from a study of PD-L1 blockade in urothelial cancer. Sequenced by immunoSEQ multiplex PCR; TCRdb stores in-frame clones only, minus some. The sample contains 50,000 to 65,000 clones, 86% of which appear only once. This chain joins TRBV11-2 and TRBJ2-2; 7 positions agree with TRBD2. Sample: PBMCs, taken around atezolizumab (anti-PD-L1) treatment. The receptor was isolated from a man aged 50 or older with urothelial cancer. The CDR3 spells CASSFLGGGNTGELFF. CDR3 nucleotides: TGTGCCAGCAGCTTTCTGGGGGGGGGAAACACCGGGGAGCTGTTTTTT.